This T cell receptor (beta chain) was documented in a study of blood T cell repertoires in COVID-19. Sequenced by immunoSEQ multiplex PCR; TCRdb stores in-frame clones only, minus some. The sample comprises some 210,000 clones, 70% to 90% of which are singletons, and about 9% rests with the top ten. V lost 4 bases, J lost 5 bases, and 7 bases stayed unmatched. The CDR3 totals 14 residues. Germline-derived CDR1 and CDR2 are SGHRS and YFSETQ. The chain couples TRBV5-1 to TRBJ2-5; 8 bases line up with TRBD1. The receptor was isolated from a man in his forties who had recovered from COVID-19. The specimen sequenced was PBMCs or T cells enriched from blood (not recorded which). The DNA for the CDR3 is TGCGCCAGCAGCCCCGTTGCAGGGGGCGAGACCCAGTACTTC. Translation: CASSPVAGGETQYF.